This T cell receptor beta chain came from a study of T-cell memory formation after mild COVID-19. Using its own MiXCR run on the 5' RACE reads, TCRdb lists one record per CDR3 protein. The data contain fewer than 500,000 distinct CDR3 sequences, approximately 23% of them singletons. The sequencing sample was made of PBMCs or a T cell subset sorted from them (not recorded which). This TCR derives from an adult woman who had mild COVID-19 (a few samples of this study predate the infection). Cell type and time point are not known.

The CDR3 DNA is TGTGCCAGCAGCCGGGACAGGGAGAACACCGGGGAGCTGTTTTTT. Translation: CASSRDRENTGELFF. The chain uses TRBV7-9 and TRBJ2-2; 9 nucleotides line up with TRBD1. The CDR3 consists of 15 residues. CDR1 and CDR2 from the germline V gene are SEHNR and FQNEAQ (reference sequence). V gave up 5 bases and J gave up 1 base; unmatched junction bases: 2. The full variable domain, with the rest looked up from reference TRBV7-9 and TRBJ2-2, is DTGVSQNPRHKITKRGQNVTFRCDPISEHNRLYWYRQTLGQGPEFLTYFQNEAQLEKSRLLSDRFSAERPKGSFSTLEIQRTEQGDSAMYLCASSRDRENTGELFFGEGSRLTVL.